This note documents a single T cell receptor beta chain sequence. Per the original data handling: It was from reference gene primer amplification that nucleated cell counts were estimated. TCRdb keeps only in-frame clones here, not all; method: immunoSEQ multiplex PCR. For V, J and clone size, that table is used; D and trimming come from the DNA. The sample yields around 50,000 clones, 80% to 90% seen once. The CDR3 covers 11 residues. The V gene lost 7 bases and the J gene lost 5 bases, with 9 bases spanning the gap. These data are taken from a study of blood T cell repertoires in COVID-19. This TCR was sampled from a human donor in a cohort sampled during active COVID-19. The sample comprised peripheral blood. The rearrangement uses TRBV12-3 or TRBV12-4 and TRBJ2-7; a possible D gene is TRBD2 (6 bases). As DNA, the CDR3 is TGTGCCAGCACCCGCGGGGACGAGCAGTACTTC. This encodes CASTRGDEQYF.